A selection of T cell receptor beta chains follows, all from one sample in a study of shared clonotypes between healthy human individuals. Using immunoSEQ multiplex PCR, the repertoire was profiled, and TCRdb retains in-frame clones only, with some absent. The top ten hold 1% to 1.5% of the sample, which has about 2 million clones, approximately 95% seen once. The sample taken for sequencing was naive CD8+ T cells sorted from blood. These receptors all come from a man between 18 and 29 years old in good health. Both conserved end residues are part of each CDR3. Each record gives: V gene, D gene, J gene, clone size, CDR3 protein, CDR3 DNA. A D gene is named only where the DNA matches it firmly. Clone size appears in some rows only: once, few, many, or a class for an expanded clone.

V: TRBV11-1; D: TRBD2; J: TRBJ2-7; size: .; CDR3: CASSLGWIGTSSYEQYF; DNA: TGTGCCAGCAGCTTAGGTTGGATTGGGACTAGCTCCTACGAGCAGTACTTC
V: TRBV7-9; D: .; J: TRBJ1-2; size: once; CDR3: CASSLQEQGTSYGYTF; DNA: TGTGCCAGCAGCTTACAAGAACAGGGCACCTCCTATGGCTACACCTTC
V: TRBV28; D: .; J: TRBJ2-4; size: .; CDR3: CASSRGSVKNIQYF; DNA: TGTGCCAGCAGTCGCGGATCCGTCAAAAACATTCAGTACTTC
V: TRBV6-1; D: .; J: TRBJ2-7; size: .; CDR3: CASISATRGEQYF; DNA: TGTGCCAGCATCTCGGCGACTAGAGGCGAGCAGTACTTC
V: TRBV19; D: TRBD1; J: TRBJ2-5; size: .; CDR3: CASSSGWDRGRETQYF; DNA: TGTGCCAGTAGTTCCGGCTGGGACAGGGGGAGGGAGACCCAGTACTTC
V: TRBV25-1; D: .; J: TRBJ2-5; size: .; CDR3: CASSEWGRQETQYF; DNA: TGTGCCAGCAGTGAATGGGGAAGGCAAGAGACCCAGTACTTC
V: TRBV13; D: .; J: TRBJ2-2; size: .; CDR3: CASSGQTVTGELFF; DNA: TGTGCCAGCAGCGGACAGACCGTGACCGGGGAGCTGTTTTTT
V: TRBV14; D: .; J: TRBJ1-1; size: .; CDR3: CASRSTGTLNTEAFF; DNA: TGTGCCAGCAGATCTACCGGGACACTGAACACTGAAGCTTTCTTT
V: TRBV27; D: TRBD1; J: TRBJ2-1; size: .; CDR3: CASSLSRGRNEQFF; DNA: TGTGCCAGCAGTTTGTCCAGGGGGCGGAATGAGCAGTTCTTC
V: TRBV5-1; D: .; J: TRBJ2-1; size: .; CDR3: CASSLGGYNEQFF; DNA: TGCGCCAGCAGCTTGGGCGGATACAATGAGCAGTTCTTC
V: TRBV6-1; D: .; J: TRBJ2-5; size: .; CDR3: CASSDRRGGETQYF; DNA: TGTGCCAGCAGTGATCGTCGGGGCGGGGAGACCCAGTACTTC
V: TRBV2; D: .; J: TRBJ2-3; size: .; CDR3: CASSEPGAVDSTDTQYF; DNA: TGTGCCAGCAGTGAACCAGGGGCGGTTGATAGCACAGATACGCAGTATTTT
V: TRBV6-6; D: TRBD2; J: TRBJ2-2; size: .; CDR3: CASTGGPLSLNGELFF; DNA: TGTGCCAGCACGGGGGGGCCCTTGTCCTTAAACGGGGAGCTGTTTTTT
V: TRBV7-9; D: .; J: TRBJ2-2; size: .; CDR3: CASSFRGGELFF; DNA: TGTGCCAGCAGCTTTCGCGGCGGGGAGCTGTTTTTT
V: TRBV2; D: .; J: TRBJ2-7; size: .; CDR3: CASSVGGPYEQYF; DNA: TGTGCCAGCAGTGTTGGGGGGCCCTACGAGCAGTACTTC
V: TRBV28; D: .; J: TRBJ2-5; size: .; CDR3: CASSFSWGDQETQYF; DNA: TGTGCCAGCAGTTTCTCCTGGGGGGACCAAGAGACCCAGTACTTC
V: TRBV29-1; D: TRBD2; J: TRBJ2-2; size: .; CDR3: CSASMASGFTGELFF; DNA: TGCAGCGCCAGTATGGCTAGCGGGTTCACCGGGGAGCTGTTTTTT
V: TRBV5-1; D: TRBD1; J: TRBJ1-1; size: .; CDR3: CASTGQGRTPEAFF; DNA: TGCGCCAGCACGGGACAGGGGAGGACGCCTGAAGCTTTCTTT
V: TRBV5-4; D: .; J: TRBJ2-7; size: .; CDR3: CASSLGIGNKGYEQYF; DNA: TGTGCCAGCAGCTTGGGAATAGGGAATAAGGGCTACGAGCAGTACTTC
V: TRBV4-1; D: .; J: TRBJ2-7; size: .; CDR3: CASSPTVYYEQYF; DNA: TGCGCCAGCAGCCCGACCGTCTACTACGAGCAGTACTTC
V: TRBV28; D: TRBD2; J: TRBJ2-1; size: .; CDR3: CASSPRTSVSRGEQFF; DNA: TGTGCCAGCAGTCCTCGGACTAGCGTCTCTCGGGGGGAGCAGTTCTTC
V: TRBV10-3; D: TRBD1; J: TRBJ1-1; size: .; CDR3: CAIGRTGATTEAFF; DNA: TGTGCCATCGGACGGACAGGGGCCACCACTGAAGCTTTCTTT
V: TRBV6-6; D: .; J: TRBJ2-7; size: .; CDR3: CASSYSTNEQYF; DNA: TGTGCCAGCAGTTACTCGACGAACGAGCAGTACTTC
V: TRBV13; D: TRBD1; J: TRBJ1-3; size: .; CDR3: CASSQPGQGGTGNTIYF; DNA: TGTGCCAGCAGCCAACCGGGACAGGGAGGGACTGGAAACACCATATATTTT
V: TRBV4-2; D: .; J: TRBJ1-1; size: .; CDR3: CAASVVGSTEAFF; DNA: TGTGCCGCAAGCGTCGTGGGGAGCACTGAAGCTTTCTTT
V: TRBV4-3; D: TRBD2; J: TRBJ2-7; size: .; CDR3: CASSQEREDSYEQYF; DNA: TGCGCCAGCAGCCAAGAACGGGAGGACTCCTACGAGCAGTACTTC
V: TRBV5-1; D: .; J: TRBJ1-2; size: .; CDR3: CASSLAGEWGYTF; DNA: TGCGCCAGCAGCTTGGCCGGGGAGTGGGGCTACACCTTC
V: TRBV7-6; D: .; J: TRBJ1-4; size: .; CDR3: CASSLEGYSREKLFF; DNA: TGTGCCAGCAGCTTAGAAGGGTATTCGCGTGAAAAACTGTTTTTT
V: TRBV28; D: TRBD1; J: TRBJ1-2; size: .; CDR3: CASRTGTGSLIYGYTF; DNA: TGTGCCAGCAGAACCGGGACAGGGTCCCTGATTTATGGCTACACCTTC
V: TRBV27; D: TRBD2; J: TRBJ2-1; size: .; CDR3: CASSISRTSGYNEQFF; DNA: TGTGCCAGCAGTATCTCAAGGACTAGCGGCTACAATGAGCAGTTCTTC
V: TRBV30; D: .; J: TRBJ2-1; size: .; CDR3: CAWSINEQFF; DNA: TGTGCCTGGAGTATCAATGAGCAGTTCTTC
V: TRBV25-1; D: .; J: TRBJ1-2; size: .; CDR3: CASTSPNYGYTF; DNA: TGTGCCAGCACATCTCCTAACTATGGCTACACCTTC
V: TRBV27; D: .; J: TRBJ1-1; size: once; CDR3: CASSLRSGTEAFF; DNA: TGTGCCAGCAGTTTGAGGTCAGGCACTGAAGCTTTCTTT
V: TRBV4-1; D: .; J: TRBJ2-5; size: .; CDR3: CASSQVGVQETQYF; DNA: TGCGCCAGCAGCCAAGTAGGGGTCCAAGAGACCCAGTACTTC
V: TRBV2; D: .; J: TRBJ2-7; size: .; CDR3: CASSRSYEQYF; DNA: TGTGCCAGCAGCCGGTCCTACGAGCAGTACTTC
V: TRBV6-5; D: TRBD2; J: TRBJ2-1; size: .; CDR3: CASSPGTSGINEQFF; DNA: TGTGCCAGCAGCCCCGGGACTAGCGGGATCAATGAGCAGTTCTTC
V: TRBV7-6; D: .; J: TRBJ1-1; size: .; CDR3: CASSNGVTRNTEAFF; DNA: TGTGCCAGCAGCAATGGGGTGACGCGGAACACTGAAGCTTTCTTT
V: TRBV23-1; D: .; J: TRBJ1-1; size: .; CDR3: CASSQTGPGENTEAFF; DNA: TGCGCCAGCAGTCAAACTGGTCCGGGGGAGAACACTGAAGCTTTCTTT
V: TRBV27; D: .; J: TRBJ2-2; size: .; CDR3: CASSLLEGGELFF; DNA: TGTGCCAGCAGTTTATTGGAGGGCGGGGAGCTGTTTTTT
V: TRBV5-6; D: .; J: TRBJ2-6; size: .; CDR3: CASSLAIFGLSGANVLTF; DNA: TGTGCCAGCAGCTTGGCTATCTTCGGGCTCTCTGGGGCCAACGTCCTGACTTTC
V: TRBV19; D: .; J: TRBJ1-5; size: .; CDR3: CASGDNGNQPQHF; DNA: TGTGCCAGTGGCGACAACGGCAATCAGCCCCAGCATTTT
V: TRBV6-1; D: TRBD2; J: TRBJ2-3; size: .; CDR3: CASRVTSGGTDTQYF; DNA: TGTGCCAGCAGAGTTACTAGCGGGGGTACAGATACGCAGTATTTT
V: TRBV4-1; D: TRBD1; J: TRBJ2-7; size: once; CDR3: CASSQVGQGSYEQYF; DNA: TGCGCCAGCAGCCAAGTCGGACAGGGCTCCTACGAGCAGTACTTC
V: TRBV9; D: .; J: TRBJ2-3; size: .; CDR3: CASSVDDYTDTQYF; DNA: TGTGCCAGCAGCGTAGACGACTACACAGATACGCAGTATTTT
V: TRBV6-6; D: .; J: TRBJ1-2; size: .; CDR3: CASSYTGGLDGYTF; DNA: TGTGCCAGCAGTTATACCGGGGGCTTAGATGGCTACACCTTC
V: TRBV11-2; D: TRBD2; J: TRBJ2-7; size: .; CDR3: CASSLDMRLAGFYEQYF; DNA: TGTGCCAGCAGCTTAGATATGAGGCTAGCGGGGTTCTACGAGCAGTACTTC
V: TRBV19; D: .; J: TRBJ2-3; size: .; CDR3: CASGSAAAEYF; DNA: TGTGCCAGTGGGTCAGCAGCGGCCGAGTATTTT
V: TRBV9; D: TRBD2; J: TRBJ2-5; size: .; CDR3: CASSPGGAAYQETQYF; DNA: TGTGCCAGCAGCCCGGGGGGGGCGGCGTACCAAGAGACCCAGTACTTC
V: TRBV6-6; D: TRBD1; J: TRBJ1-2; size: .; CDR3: CASSQDRDSTIWGYTF; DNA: TGTGCCAGCAGCCAAGACAGGGATTCCACTATTTGGGGCTACACCTTC
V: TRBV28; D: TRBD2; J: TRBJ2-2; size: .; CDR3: CASSLSREGPGELFF; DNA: TGTGCCAGCAGTTTATCACGGGAGGGCCCCGGGGAGCTGTTTTTT
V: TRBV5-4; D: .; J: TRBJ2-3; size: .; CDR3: CASSSAVASFGDTQYF; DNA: TGTGCCAGCAGCTCGGCGGTCGCTAGCTTCGGGGATACGCAGTATTTT
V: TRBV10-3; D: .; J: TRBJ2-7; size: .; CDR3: CAISEYEVVSSYEQYF; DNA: TGTGCCATCAGTGAATATGAGGTAGTCAGCTCCTACGAGCAGTACTTC
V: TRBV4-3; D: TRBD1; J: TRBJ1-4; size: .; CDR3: CASSQDITGGSEKLFF; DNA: TGCGCCAGCAGCCAAGATATTACAGGGGGATCCGAAAAACTGTTTTTT
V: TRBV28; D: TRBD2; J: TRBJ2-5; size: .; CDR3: CASSLTSGGQETQYF; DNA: TGTGCCAGCAGTTTAACTAGCGGGGGCCAAGAGACCCAGTACTTC
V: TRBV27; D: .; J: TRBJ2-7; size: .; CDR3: CASSSYSYEQYF; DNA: TGTGCCAGCAGTTCCTACTCCTACGAGCAGTACTTC
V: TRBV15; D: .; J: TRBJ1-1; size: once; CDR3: CATSGQESFFGNTEAFF; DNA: TGTGCCACCAGCGGGCAGGAATCCTTCTTTGGGAACACTGAAGCTTTCTTT
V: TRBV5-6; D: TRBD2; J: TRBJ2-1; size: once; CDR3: CASSLGGNEQFF; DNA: TGTGCCAGCAGCCTGGGGGGGAATGAGCAGTTCTTC
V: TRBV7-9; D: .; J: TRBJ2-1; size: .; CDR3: CASSAAALYNEQFF; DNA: TGTGCCAGCAGCGCGGCGGCACTCTACAATGAGCAGTTCTTC